The 24 T cell receptor beta chains given below trace back to one sample, sequenced in a study of T cell changes during pregnancy in multiple sclerosis. Produced via immunoSEQ multiplex PCR; TCRdb's table is partial and in-frame only. The data show about 30,000 clones, with 92% seen just once and around 4.8% held by the top ten. Sample: peripheral blood, taken in the first trimester of pregnancy. These receptors came from a female donor in good health, enrolled as a control in a pregnancy study.

This clone was observed a single time. The gene calls are TRBV10-3 and TRBJ2-1; maybe TRBD2 (5 bases). The CDR3 totals 15 residues. The V and J ends lost 2 bases and 5 bases respectively, with 13 bases between them. CDR1 and CDR2 (germline): ENHRY, SYGVKD. The CDR3 nucleotides read TGTGCCATCAGTGAGGGCGGGCTACTCAACAATGAGCAGTTCTTC. Its protein is CAISEGGLLNNEQFF.

The J gene is TRBJ1-2, the V gene TRBV28; D gene uncertain. CDR1 is MDHEN and CDR2 is SYDVKM in the germline V gene. V was cut by 5 bases and J by 0 bases, with 10 bases left in between. The CDR3 sequence is 14 residues long. This CDR3 reads CASSIGVTNYGYTF. The CDR3 bases are TGTGCCAGCAGTATCGGGGTAACTAACTATGGCTACACCTTC.

The chain joins TRBV30 to TRBJ2-2; perhaps TRBD1 as D (5 bases). Per the germline V gene, CDR1 is GTSNPN and CDR2 is SVGIG (reference sequence). The CDR3 contains 12 residues. V lost 6 bases and J 6 bases, leaving 11 bases between the germline ends. The CDR3 coding sequence is TGTGCCTGCGATAGGGGTCCCGGGGAGCTGTTTTTT. This codes for CACDRGPGELFF.

This chain links TRBV27 with TRBJ1-5; unclear D gene. The length of the CDR3 is 15 residues. V lost 7 bases, J lost 3 bases, and 16 bases lay in between. The V gene's germline CDR1 is MNHEY and CDR2 SMNVEV (reference sequence). The CDR3 DNA is TGTGCCAGCAAGGATCAAGACATACCCAATCAGCCCCAGCATTTT. Protein product: CASKDQDIPNQPQHF.

CDR3 sequence (DNA): TGTGCCTGGAGTGTACAGGGACAGGGGGGTGAAAAACTGTTTTTT. Translation: CAWSVQGQGGEKLFF. J is TRBJ1-4 and V is TRBV30; 11 bases fit TRBD1. The V segment lost 0 bases and the J segment 7 bases; nucleotides outside the gene matches: 4. This CDR3 is 15 amino acids long. Germline V gene lookup returns CDR1 GTSNPN and CDR2 SVGIG (reference sequence). Together with reference TRBV30 and TRBJ1-4, the CDR3 gives the full variable domain: SQTIHQWPATLVQPVGSPLSLECTVEGTSNPNLYWYRQAAGRGLQLLFYSVGIGQISSEVPQNLSASRPQDRQFILSSKKLLLSDSGFYLCAWSVQGQGGEKLFFGSGTQLSVL.

The chain couples TRBV19 to TRBJ2-3; 13 bases line up with TRBD2. Unmatched junction bases numbered 5, after V lost 6 bases and J lost 2 bases. Looked up from germline, CDR1 is LNHDA and CDR2 is SQIVND (reference sequence). The CDR3 has 16 residues. The CDR3 nucleotides are TGTGCCAGTAGCCCGACTAGCGGGGGGCTCACAGATACGCAGTATTTT. The encoded protein is CASSPTSGGLTDTQYF.

The chain recombines TRBV15 with TRBJ2-3; D may be TRBD2 (7 bases). Germline V CDR1 and CDR2: LNHNV, YYDKDF (reference sequence). The V end was cut by 0 bases, the J end by 5 bases, with 18 bases between. The CDR3 runs to 17 residues. The CDR3 loop reads CATSRDGGGAGGDTQYF. The CDR3, as DNA: TGTGCCACCAGCAGAGACGGAGGGGGGGCAGGTGGAGATACGCAGTATTTT.

V gene TRBV4-2 combines with J gene TRBJ1-2, with a weak D call TRBD1 (6 bases). V gave up 0 bases and J gave up 8 bases, with 16 bases separating them. Germline V gives CDR1 LGHNA, CDR2 YNFKEQ. The CDR3 is 15 amino acids. This CDR3 is CASSQDSAGQWGYTF. As DNA, the CDR3 is TGTGCCAGCAGCCAAGATTCGGCCGGACAGTGGGGCTACACCTTC.

The V gene is TRBV30, the J gene TRBJ1-1; 11 bases align to TRBD1. CDR1 and CDR2 from the germline V gene are GTSNPN and SVGIG (reference sequence). The V and J ends lost 2 bases and 0 bases, in that order; junction bases with no gene match: 5. CDR3 size: 16 residues. CDR3: CAWSRGTGGLNTEAFF. The CDR3 nucleotides read TGTGCCTGGAGTAGAGGGACAGGGGGATTGAACACTGAAGCTTTCTTT.

This chain joins TRBV4-3 and TRBJ1-2, with 8 positions matching TRBD1. Germline-derived CDR1 and CDR2 are LGHNA and YSLEER. After removal of 2 bases from V and 4 bases from J, the junction contained 15 bases not matched to a gene. CDR3 size: 18 residues. CDR3 nucleotide sequence: TGCGCCAGCAGCCAAACCTCAGGACAGGGAACCTCTCGCTATGGCTACACCTTC. Amino acid sequence: CASSQTSGQGTSRYGYTF.

The chain employs TRBV27 and TRBJ2-3; TRBD2 agrees at 10 bases. V lost 8 bases, J lost 1 base, and 24 bases stayed unmatched. Per the germline V gene, CDR1 is MNHEY and CDR2 is SMNVEV (reference sequence). The CDR3 has 21 residues. CDR3 protein: CASQAPSTGPVGLARTDTQYF. Written as DNA, the CDR3 is TGTGCCAGCCAAGCACCCTCCACGGGACCTGTGGGACTAGCGCGCACAGATACGCAGTATTTT.

This sequence joins TRBV7-9 and TRBJ1-2; weak D call: TRBD1 (6 bases). V was trimmed by 5 bases and J by 5 bases, leaving 21 bases between them. The CDR3 has 16 amino acids. Per the germline V gene, CDR1 is SEHNR and CDR2 is FQNEAQ (reference sequence). The CDR3 DNA sequence: TGTGCCAGCAGCGGGACATTGGGGGGGGACCGGTATGGCTACACCTTC. It yields the protein CASSGTLGGDRYGYTF.

J is TRBJ2-2 and V is TRBV7-2; no clear D gene. CDR1 SGHTA and CDR2 FQGNSA come from the germline V gene. CDR3 size: 14 residues. V was pared by 5 bases and J by 6 bases, with 13 bases between. CDR3 loop: CASSPSRGSGELFF. In nucleotides, the CDR3 is TGTGCCAGCAGCCCCTCCCGCGGTTCCGGGGAGCTGTTTTTT.

The chain has TRBV4-3 and TRBJ1-4; D uncertain. Germline lookup yields CDR1 LGHNA and CDR2 YSLEER. V was pared by 3 bases and J by 7 bases, with 15 bases between. The CDR3 sequence is 15 residues long. The CDR3 loop is CASSQTSSSGEKLFF. The CDR3 nucleotides read TGCGCCAGCAGCCAGACCTCGTCTTCGGGTGAAAAACTGTTTTTT.

CDR3 residues: CSVEGTSGPLSSYNEQFF. The DNA of the CDR3 is TGCAGCGTTGAAGGGACTAGCGGTCCTCTCAGCTCCTACAATGAGCAGTTCTTC. This chain joins TRBV29-1 and TRBJ2-1; TRBD2 matches 10 bases. The germline CDR1 and CDR2 sequences are SQVTM and ANQGSEA. CDR3 size: 18 residues. The V gene end was trimmed by 1 base and the J gene end by 0 bases; junction bases not matched to a gene: 9.

This clone was seen once. The genes are TRBV27 and TRBJ2-3; 9 bases match TRBD2. This CDR3 comprises 18 residues. With 3 bases clipped from V and 0 bases from J, the junction kept 10 bases outside the gene matches. Looked up from germline, CDR1 is MNHEY and CDR2 is SMNVEV (reference sequence). The CDR3 loop is CASSFLRGGEGSTDTQYF. The CDR3 DNA reads as TGTGCCAGCAGTTTCCTCCGCGGGGGGGAGGGTAGCACAGATACGCAGTATTTT.

The rearrangement links TRBV19 to TRBJ2-7; 8 bases line up with TRBD2. CDR3 length: 14 residues. V gave up 7 bases and J gave up 9 bases; unmatched junction bases: 14. Germline assignment: CDR1 LNHDA and CDR2 SQIVND (reference sequence). CDR3 sequence reads: CASTQRTSWDSQYF. CDR3 nucleotides: TGTGCCAGTACCCAAAGGACTAGCTGGGATTCGCAGTACTTC.

V is TRBV7-2 and J is TRBJ1-2; 11 nucleotides agree with TRBD1. The germline CDR1 and CDR2 sequences are SGHTA and FQGNSA. V shed 5 bases and J 4 bases; nucleotides not matched to a gene: 9. The CDR3 spans 16 residues. The CDR3 bases are TGTGCCAGCAGCCCCACTCCGGGACAGGGGGGCTATGGCTACACCTTC. It yields the protein CASSPTPGQGGYGYTF.

This clone was detected once. The V call is TRBV6-5, the J call TRBJ2-7; TRBD2 is a possible D gene (5 bases). The CDR3 length is 15 residues. Trimming shortened V by 2 bases and J by 2 bases, and 13 bases separated the two germline ends. In germline, CDR1 is MNHEY, CDR2 SVGAGI. The CDR3 nucleotides are TGTGCCAGCAGTTACACGACCACCGGGGCCTACGAGCAGTACTTC. Protein product: CASSYTTTGAYEQYF.

This chain joins TRBV7-9 and TRBJ2-1, with a possible D match to TRBD1 (6 bases). V dropped 6 bases and J dropped 0 bases, with 6 bases sitting between them. From germline, CDR1 is SEHNR and CDR2 FQNEAQ (reference sequence). The CDR3 loop spans 13 amino acids. The CDR3 protein is CASRQGSYNEQFF. The CDR3 region has the DNA TGTGCCAGCAGACAGGGCTCCTACAATGAGCAGTTCTTC.

Sample share makes this clone medium-sized (0.01 to 0.1%). This chain connects TRBV13 to TRBJ1-2; 10 bases are shared with TRBD1. The CDR3 totals 13 residues. Germline V gives CDR1 PRHDT, CDR2 FYEKMQ (reference sequence). V lost 8 bases and J lost 3; bases outside the gene matches: 3. In DNA, the CDR3 is TGTGCCAGCGCCGGGACAGGGGACTATGGCTACACCTTC. Translation gives CASAGTGDYGYTF. Full variable domain (rest looked up from reference TRBV13 and TRBJ1-2): AAGVIQSPRHLIKEKRETATLKCYPIPRHDTVYWYQQGPGQDPQFLISFYEKMQSDKGSIPDRFSAQQFSDYHSELNMSSLELGDSALYFCASAGTGDYGYTFGSGTRLTVV.

This chain uses TRBV7-9 with TRBJ2-7; no reliable D call. Per germline, CDR1 SEHNR and CDR2 FQNEAQ (reference sequence). The V gene lost 5 bases and the J gene lost 0 bases, with 11 bases spanning the gap. The CDR3 consists of 14 residues. Here the CDR3 reads CASSPPSRSYEQYF. As DNA, the CDR3 is TGTGCCAGCAGCCCCCCCTCGCGCTCCTACGAGCAGTACTTC.

The gene calls are TRBV6-4 and TRBJ2-1; D perhaps matches TRBD2 (6 bases). V shed 6 bases and J shed 0 bases, with 9 bases lying between them. Germline CDR1 and CDR2: MRHNA and SNTAGT. This CDR3 spans 14 amino acids. The CDR3 region has the DNA TGTGCCAGCAGAATCGGGAGCTCCTACAATGAGCAGTTCTTC. Amino acid sequence: CASRIGSSYNEQFF.

The chain uses TRBV6-5 and TRBJ1-2, with 7 bases matching TRBD1. This CDR3 has 16 residues. J gave up 0 bases and V 2 bases, and 6 bases lay outside the gene matches. Germline CDR1 reads MNHEY; CDR2 reads SVGAGI. In DNA form, the CDR3 reads TGTGCCAGCAGTTACGGCGGGACAGCAACTAACTATGGCTACACCTTC. Translation gives CASSYGGTATNYGYTF.